Reported below is one T cell receptor beta chain. The sample is drawn from a study of shared clonotypes between healthy human individuals. Generated by immunoSEQ multiplex PCR, the TCRdb table keeps only in-frame clones and is missing some. The sample holds 2.5 million or so clones, approximately 90% seen once. The CDR3 length is 17 residues. Per the germline V gene, CDR1 is MDHEN and CDR2 is SYDVKM. V trimming: 1 base; J trimming: 4 bases; junction bases outside the gene matches: 10. The chain links TRBV28 to TRBJ2-7; 10 bases agree with TRBD1. Sequencing input: naive CD4+ T cells sorted from blood. As for subset: CD45RA+ positively selected. The clonotype comes from a man aged 18 to 29 in good health. As DNA, the CDR3 is TGTGCCAGCAGTTTATTCGCGGGACAGGGGAGGAGGTACGAGCAGTACTTC. This codes for CASSLFAGQGRRYEQYF.